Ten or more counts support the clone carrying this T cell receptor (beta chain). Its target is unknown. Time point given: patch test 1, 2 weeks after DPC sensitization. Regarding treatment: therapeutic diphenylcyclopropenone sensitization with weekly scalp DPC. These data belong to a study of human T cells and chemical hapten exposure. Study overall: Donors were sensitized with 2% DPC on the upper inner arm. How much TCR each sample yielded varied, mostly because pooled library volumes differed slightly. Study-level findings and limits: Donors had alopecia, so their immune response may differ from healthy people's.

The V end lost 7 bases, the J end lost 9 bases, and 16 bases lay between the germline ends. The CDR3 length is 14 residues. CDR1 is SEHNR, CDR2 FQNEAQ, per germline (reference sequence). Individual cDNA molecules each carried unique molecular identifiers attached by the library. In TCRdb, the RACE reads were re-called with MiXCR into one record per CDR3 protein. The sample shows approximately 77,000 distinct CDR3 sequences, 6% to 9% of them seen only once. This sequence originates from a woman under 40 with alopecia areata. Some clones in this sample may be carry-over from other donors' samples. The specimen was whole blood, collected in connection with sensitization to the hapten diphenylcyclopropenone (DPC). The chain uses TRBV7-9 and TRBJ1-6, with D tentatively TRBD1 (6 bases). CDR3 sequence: CASTQPGQSSPLHF. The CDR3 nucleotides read TGTGCCAGCACCCAGCCTGGACAGTCTTCACCCCTCCACTTT.